This entry describes one TCR beta chain. The CDR3 is 14 residues long. Trimming stripped 5 bases from V and 1 base from J, with 9 bases between. The germline V gene has CDR1 SGHTA and CDR2 FQGNSA. This record comes from a study of blood T cell repertoires in COVID-19. Study processing details: Reference gene primer amplification gave nucleated cell count estimates. Libraries were prepared by immunoSEQ multiplex PCR; TCRdb keeps only in-frame clonotypes and omits some of them. The D gene and trimming were derived from the DNA, and the V and J assignments and clone size from that table. The table shows roughly 67,000 clones, with about four fifths occurring only once.

What was sequenced was peripheral blood. This TCR was sampled from a woman between 45 and 60 years old with active or convalescent COVID-19. V usage is TRBV7-2 and J usage is TRBJ1-3; tentative D call: TRBD1 (6 bases). The CDR3 region is CASSQQGSGNTIYF. The CDR3 nucleotides read TGTGCCAGCAGCCAGCAGGGGTCTGGAAACACCATATATTTT.